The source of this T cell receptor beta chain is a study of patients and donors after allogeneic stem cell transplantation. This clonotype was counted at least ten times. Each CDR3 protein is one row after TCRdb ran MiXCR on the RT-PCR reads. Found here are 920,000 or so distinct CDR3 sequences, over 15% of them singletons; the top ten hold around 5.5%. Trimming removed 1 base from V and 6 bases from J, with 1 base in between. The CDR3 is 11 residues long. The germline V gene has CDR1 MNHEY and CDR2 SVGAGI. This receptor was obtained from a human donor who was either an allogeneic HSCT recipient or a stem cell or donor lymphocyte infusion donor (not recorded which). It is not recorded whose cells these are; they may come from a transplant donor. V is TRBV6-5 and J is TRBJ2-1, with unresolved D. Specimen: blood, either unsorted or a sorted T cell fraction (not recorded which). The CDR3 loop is CASSYFNEQFF. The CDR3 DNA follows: TGTGCCAGCAGTTACTTCAATGAGCAGTTCTTC.